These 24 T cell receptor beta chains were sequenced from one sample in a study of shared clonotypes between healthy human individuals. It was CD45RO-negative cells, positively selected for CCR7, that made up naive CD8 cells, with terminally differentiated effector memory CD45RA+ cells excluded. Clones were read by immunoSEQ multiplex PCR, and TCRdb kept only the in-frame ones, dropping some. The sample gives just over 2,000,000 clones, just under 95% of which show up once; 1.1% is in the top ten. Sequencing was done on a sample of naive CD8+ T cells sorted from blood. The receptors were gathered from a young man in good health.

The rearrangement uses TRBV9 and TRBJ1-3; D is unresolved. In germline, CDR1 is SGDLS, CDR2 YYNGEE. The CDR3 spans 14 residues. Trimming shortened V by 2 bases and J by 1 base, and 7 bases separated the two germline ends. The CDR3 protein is CASSVTVSGNTIYF. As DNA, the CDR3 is TGTGCCAGCAGCGTTACAGTTTCTGGAAACACCATATATTTT. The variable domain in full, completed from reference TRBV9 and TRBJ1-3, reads DSGVTQTPKHLITATGQRVTLRCSPRSGDLSVYWYQQSLDQGLQFLIQYYNGEERAKGNILERFSAQQFPDLHSELNLSSLELGDSALYFCASSVTVSGNTIYFGEGSWLTVV.

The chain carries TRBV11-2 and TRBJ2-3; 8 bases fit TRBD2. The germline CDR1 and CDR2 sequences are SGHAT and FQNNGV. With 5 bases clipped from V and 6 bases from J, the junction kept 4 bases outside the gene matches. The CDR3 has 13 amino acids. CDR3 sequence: CASSAGLADTQYF. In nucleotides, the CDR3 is TGTGCCAGCAGCGCCGGACTAGCCGATACGCAGTATTTT.

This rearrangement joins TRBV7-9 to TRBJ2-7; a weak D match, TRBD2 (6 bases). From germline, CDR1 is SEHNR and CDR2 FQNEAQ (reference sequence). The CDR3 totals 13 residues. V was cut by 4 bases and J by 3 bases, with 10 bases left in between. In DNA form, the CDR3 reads TGTGCCAGCAGCTGGGACTCGGTCTACGAGCAGTACTTC. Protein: CASSWDSVYEQYF.

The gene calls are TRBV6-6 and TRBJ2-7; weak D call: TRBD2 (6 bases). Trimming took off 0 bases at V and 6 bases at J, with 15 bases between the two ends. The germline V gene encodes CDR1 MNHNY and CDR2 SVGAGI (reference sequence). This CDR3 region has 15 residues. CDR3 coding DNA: TGTGCCAGCAGTTACTCGGGACTCCCATCCCCCGAGCAGTACTTC. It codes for CASSYSGLPSPEQYF.

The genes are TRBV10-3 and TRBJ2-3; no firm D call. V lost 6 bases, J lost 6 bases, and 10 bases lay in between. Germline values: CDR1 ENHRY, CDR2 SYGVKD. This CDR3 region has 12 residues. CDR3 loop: CAISEAEDTQYF. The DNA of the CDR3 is TGTGCCATCAGCGAGGCGGAGGATACGCAGTATTTT.

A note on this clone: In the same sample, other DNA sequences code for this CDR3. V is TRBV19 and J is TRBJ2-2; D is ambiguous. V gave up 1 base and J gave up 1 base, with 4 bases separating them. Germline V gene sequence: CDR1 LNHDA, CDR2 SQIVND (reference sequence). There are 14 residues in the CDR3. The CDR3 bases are TGTGCCAGTAGTATAGTGTGGAACACCGGGGAGCTGTTTTTT. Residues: CASSIVWNTGELFF.

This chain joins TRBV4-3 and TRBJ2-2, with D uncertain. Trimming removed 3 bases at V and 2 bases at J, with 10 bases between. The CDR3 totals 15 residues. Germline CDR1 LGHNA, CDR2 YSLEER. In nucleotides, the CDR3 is TGCGCCAGCAGCCAGCAGAGAATTAACACCGGGGAGCTGTTTTTT. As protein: CASSQQRINTGELFF.

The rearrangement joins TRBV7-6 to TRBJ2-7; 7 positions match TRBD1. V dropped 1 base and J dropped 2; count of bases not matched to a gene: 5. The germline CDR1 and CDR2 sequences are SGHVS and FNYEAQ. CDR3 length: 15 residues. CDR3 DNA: TGTGCCAGCAGCTTAGAAAGGGGGCCTCCCTACGAGCAGTACTTC. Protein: CASSLERGPPYEQYF.

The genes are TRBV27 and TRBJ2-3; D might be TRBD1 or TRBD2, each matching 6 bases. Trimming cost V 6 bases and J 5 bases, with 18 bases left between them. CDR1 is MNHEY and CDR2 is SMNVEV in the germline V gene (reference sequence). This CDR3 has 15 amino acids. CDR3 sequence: CASSSGGNGGDTQYF. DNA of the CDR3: TGTGCCAGCAGCTCCGGGGGCAATGGAGGAGATACGCAGTATTTT.

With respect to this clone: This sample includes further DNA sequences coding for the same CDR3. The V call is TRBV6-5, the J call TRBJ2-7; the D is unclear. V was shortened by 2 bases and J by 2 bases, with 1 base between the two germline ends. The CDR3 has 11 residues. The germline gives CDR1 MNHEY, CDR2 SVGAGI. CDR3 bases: TGTGCCAGCAGTTACGCCTACGAGCAGTACTTC. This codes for CASSYAYEQYF.

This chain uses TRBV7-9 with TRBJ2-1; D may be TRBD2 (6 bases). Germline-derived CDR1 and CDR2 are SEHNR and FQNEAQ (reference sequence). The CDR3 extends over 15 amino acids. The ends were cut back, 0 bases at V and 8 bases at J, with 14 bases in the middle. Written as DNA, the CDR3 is TGTGCCAGCAGCTTAGCCTCCGGGAGAATACATGAGCAGTTCTTC. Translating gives CASSLASGRIHEQFF. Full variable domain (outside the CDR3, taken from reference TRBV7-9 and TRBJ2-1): DTGVSQNPRHKITKRGQNVTFRCDPISEHNRLYWYRQTLGQGPEFLTYFQNEAQLEKSRLLSDRFSAERPKGSFSTLEIQRTEQGDSAMYLCASSLASGRIHEQFFGPGTRLTVL.

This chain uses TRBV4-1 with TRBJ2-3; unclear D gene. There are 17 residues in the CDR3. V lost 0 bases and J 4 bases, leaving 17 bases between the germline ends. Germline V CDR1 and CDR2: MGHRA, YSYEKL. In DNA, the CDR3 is TGCGCCAGCAGCCAAGAGGTATACAGAGGATCCGCAGATACGCAGTATTTT. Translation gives CASSQEVYRGSADTQYF.

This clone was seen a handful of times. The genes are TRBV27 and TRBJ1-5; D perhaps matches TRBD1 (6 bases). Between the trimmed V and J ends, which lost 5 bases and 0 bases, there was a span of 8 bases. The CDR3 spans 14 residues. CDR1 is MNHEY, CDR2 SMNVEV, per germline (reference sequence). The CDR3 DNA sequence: TGTGCCAGCAGTACAGGGCTTAGCAATCAGCCCCAGCATTTT. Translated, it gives CASSTGLSNQPQHF.

The CDR3: CASSYSVGEVDNEQFF. The CDR3 DNA sequence: TGTGCCAGCAGTTACTCGGTAGGGGAAGTAGACAATGAGCAGTTCTTC. This chain joins TRBV6-5 and TRBJ2-1, with a tentative D call TRBD1 (5 bases). Per germline, CDR1 MNHEY and CDR2 SVGAGI. Trimming shortened V by 0 bases and J by 5 bases, and 14 bases separated the two germline ends. This CDR3 region has 16 residues.

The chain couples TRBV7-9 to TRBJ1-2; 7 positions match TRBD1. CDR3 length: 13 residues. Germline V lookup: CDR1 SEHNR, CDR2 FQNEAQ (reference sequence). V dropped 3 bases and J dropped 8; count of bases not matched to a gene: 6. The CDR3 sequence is CASSFGQAGGYTF. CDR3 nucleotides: TGTGCCAGCAGCTTCGGACAGGCCGGGGGCTACACCTTC.

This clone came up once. The CDR3 DNA reads as TGTGCCAGTAGTTCACCGGGAGGTACCGAGACCCAGTACTTC. This gives the protein CASSSPGGTETQYF. The chain uses TRBV19 and TRBJ2-5; 7 nucleotides agree with TRBD2. With 5 bases clipped from V and 5 bases from J, the junction kept 8 bases outside the gene matches. The CDR3 totals 14 residues. CDR1 and CDR2 (germline): LNHDA, SQIVND (reference sequence). Complete variable domain (other parts from reference TRBV19 and TRBJ2-5): DGGITQSPKYLFRKEGQNVTLSCEQNLNHDAMYWYRQDPGQGLRLIYYSQIVNDFQKGDIAEGYSVSREKKESFPLTVTSAQKNPTAFYLCASSSPGGTETQYFGPGTRLLVL.

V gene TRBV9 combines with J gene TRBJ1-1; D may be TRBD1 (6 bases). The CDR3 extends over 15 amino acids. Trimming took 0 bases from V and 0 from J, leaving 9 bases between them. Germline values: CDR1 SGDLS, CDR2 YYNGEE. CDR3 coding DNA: TGTGCCAGCAGCGTAGCAGGGGCTCTGAACACTGAAGCTTTCTTT. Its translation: CASSVAGALNTEAFF.

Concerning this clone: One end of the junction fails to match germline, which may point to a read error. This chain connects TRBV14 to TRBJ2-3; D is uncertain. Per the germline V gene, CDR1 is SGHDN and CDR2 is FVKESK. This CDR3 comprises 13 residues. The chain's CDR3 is CASSQVGSPTLNF. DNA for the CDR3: TGTGCCAGCAGCCAAGTGGGCTCACCCACGCTGAATTTT.

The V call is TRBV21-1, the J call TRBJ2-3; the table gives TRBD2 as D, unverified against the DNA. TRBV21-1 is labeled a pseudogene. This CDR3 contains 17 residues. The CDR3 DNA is TGTGCCAGCAGCAAAGCGCTCCGGGGTCGCAGCACAGATACGCAGTATTTT. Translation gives CASSKALRGRSTDTQYF.

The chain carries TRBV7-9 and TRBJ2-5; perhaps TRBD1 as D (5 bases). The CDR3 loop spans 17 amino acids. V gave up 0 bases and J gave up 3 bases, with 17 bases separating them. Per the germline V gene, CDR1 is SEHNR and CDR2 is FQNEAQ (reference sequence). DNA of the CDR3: TGTGCCAGCAGCTTAGCAGGTTATAAGGGCAGGGAAGAGACCCAGTACTTC. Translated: CASSLAGYKGREETQYF.

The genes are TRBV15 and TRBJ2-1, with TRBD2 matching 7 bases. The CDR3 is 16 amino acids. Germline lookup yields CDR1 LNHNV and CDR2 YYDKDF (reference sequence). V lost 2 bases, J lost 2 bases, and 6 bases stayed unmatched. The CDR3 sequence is CATSRREGLTYNEQFF. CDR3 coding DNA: TGTGCCACCAGCAGAAGGGAGGGGTTGACCTACAATGAGCAGTTCTTC.

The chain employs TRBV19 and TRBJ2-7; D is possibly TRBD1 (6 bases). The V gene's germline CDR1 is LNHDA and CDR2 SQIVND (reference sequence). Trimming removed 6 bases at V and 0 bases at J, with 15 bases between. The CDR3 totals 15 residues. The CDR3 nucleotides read TGTGCCAGTAGCGATACAGGGTCCGTCTCCTACGAGCAGTACTTC. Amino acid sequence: CASSDTGSVSYEQYF. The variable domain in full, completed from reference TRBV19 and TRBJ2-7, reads DGGITQSPKYLFRKEGQNVTLSCEQNLNHDAMYWYRQDPGQGLRLIYYSQIVNDFQKGDIAEGYSVSREKKESFPLTVTSAQKNPTAFYLCASSDTGSVSYEQYFGPGTRLTVT.

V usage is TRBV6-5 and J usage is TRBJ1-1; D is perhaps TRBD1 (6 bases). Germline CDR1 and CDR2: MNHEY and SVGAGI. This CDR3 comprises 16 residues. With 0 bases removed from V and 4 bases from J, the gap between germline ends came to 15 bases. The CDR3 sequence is CASSYSLSGAGTEAFF. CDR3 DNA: TGTGCCAGCAGTTACTCGTTATCGGGGGCAGGCACTGAAGCTTTCTTT.

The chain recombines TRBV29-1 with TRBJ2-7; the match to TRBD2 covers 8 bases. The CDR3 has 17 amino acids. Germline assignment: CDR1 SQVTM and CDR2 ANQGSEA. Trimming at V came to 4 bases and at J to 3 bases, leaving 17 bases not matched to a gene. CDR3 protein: CSVAGLPDSGELYEQYF. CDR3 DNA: TGCAGCGTTGCAGGGCTTCCTGATAGCGGGGAACTCTACGAGCAGTACTTC.